Sequencing of this T cell receptor (beta chain) was carried out in a study of human T cells and chemical hapten exposure. The overall study: Per-sample variation in TCR yield stemmed mainly from small pooled library volume differences. Study-level findings and limits: Sensitizing with DPC caused no change in TCRs above 1 in 1000 frequency. Expanded TCR counts at PT1 were positively correlated with the patch test score.

Germline loops: CDR1 DFQATT, CDR2 SNEGSKA (reference sequence). The CDR3 loop spans 15 amino acids. The J segment lost 7 bases and the V segment lost 3 bases, leaving 8 bases of the junction unmatched. To note about this clonotype: Its target is not known.

TCRdb fed the RACE reads into MiXCR, producing one record per CDR3 protein. Among about 190,000 distinct CDR3 sequences listed, about 25% were seen once. Time point given: patch test 3, about 24 weeks after DPC sensitization. The treatment denotes: therapeutic diphenylcyclopropenone sensitization with weekly scalp DPC. Blood was drawn before each patch test was applied. The chain joins TRBV20-1 to TRBJ2-7; 14 bases are a match to TRBD2. This receptor was obtained from a woman aged 40 to 55 with alopecia areata. Some clones in this sample may be carry-over from other donors' samples. The material was whole blood, obtained in connection with sensitization to the hapten diphenylcyclopropenone (DPC). The CDR3 region has the DNA TGCAGTGCTAGTAGCTGGGGACTAGCGGGAGTAGAGCAGTACTTC. Its protein product is CSASSWGLAGVEQYF.